Below are 4 T cell receptor beta chains sequenced from a single sample in a study of blood T cell repertoires in COVID-19. Sequencing used immunoSEQ multiplex PCR; TCRdb keeps in-frame clones, though not all of them. Of over 150,000 clones listed, 85% to 95% are singletons. Specimen: peripheral blood. The source of these receptors is a man between 45 and 60 years old with acute or convalescent COVID-19.

This clone came up once. The J gene is TRBJ2-5, the V gene TRBV4-2; no clear D gene. Germline CDR1 LGHNA, CDR2 YNFKEQ. Trimming stripped 0 bases from V and 2 bases from J, with 7 bases between. The CDR3 runs to 14 residues. The CDR3 DNA reads TGTGCCAGCAGCCAAGATCGCGTTCAAGAGACCCAGTACTTC. Amino acids: CASSQDRVQETQYF.

This clone was seen just once. The gene calls are TRBV28 and TRBJ1-2; D is uncertain. The CDR3 has 17 amino acids. Deletions cut 6 bases from V and 0 bases from J, with 20 bases between. The V gene's germline CDR1 is MDHEN and CDR2 SYDVKM. The CDR3, as DNA: TGTGCCAGCAGGAACCCGTACGGCAGGATAGCTAACTATGGCTACACCTTC. Encoded protein: CASRNPYGRIANYGYTF.

The J gene is TRBJ2-4, the V gene TRBV28, with D possibly being TRBD1 (5 bases). The CDR3 length is 15 residues. Germline V CDR1 and CDR2: MDHEN, SYDVKM. With 6 bases removed from V and 0 bases from J, the gap between germline ends came to 12 bases. The CDR3 reads CASSRQQIAKNIQYF. Written as DNA, the CDR3 is TGTGCCAGCAGCCGACAGCAGATAGCCAAAAACATTCAGTACTTC.

The chain couples TRBV7-8 to TRBJ1-2, with TRBD1 matching over 11 bases. The CDR3 has 16 amino acids. In germline, CDR1 is SGHVS, CDR2 FQNEAQ. V trimming: 1 base; J trimming: 1 base; junction bases outside the gene matches: 2. CDR3 in amino acids: CASSLGGQGGNYGYTF. In nucleotides, the CDR3 is TGTGCCAGCAGCTTAGGGGGACAGGGGGGTAACTATGGCTACACCTTC.